Listed below are T cell receptor beta chains from one sample, sequenced in a study of T-cell reconstitution after alpha-beta-depleted transplantation in children. From the PCR reads, TCRdb called clonotypes with MiXCR, one entry per CDR3 protein. This table has around 440,000 distinct CDR3 sequences, roughly a tenth appearing once. Here the sequenced sample was PBMCs, taken before TCRalphabeta/CD19-depleted stem cell transplant. The source of these receptors is a child under 10 years old with inherited bone marrow failure, due to receive a stem cell transplant. The CDR3 runs from the conserved cysteine through the conserved F or W. Each record gives: D gene, J gene, clone size, V gene, CDR3 DNA, CDR3 protein. D genes are given only for firm matches. The listing skips clone size in some rows; elsewhere it reads once, few, many or a size class.

d_gene: NA
j_gene: TRBJ2-1
abundance: many
v_gene: TRBV28
CDR3nt: TGTGCCAGCAAAAGCTCTAGTGAGCAGTTCTTC
CDR3aa: CASKSSSEQFF

d_gene: NA
j_gene: TRBJ2-2
abundance: NA
v_gene: TRBV7-8
CDR3nt: TGTGCCAGCAGCTTAGACGGGGGCGGGGAGCTGTTTTTT
CDR3aa: CASSLDGGGELFF

d_gene: NA
j_gene: TRBJ2-3
abundance: many
v_gene: TRBV12-3/TRBV12-4
CDR3nt: TGTGCCAGCAGCTCCTACCTTGACCAGCCCACAGATACGCAGTATTTT
CDR3aa: CASSSYLDQPTDTQYF

d_gene: NA
j_gene: TRBJ2-2
abundance: many
v_gene: TRBV4-3
CDR3nt: TGCGCCAGCAGCCAAGAGATAGCGAACACCGGGGAGCTGTTTTTT
CDR3aa: CASSQEIANTGELFF

d_gene: NA
j_gene: TRBJ1-5
abundance: NA
v_gene: TRBV20-1
CDR3nt: TGCAGTGCTAGAGAAGGCAGCCTAAATCAGCCCCAGCATTTT
CDR3aa: CSAREGSLNQPQHF

d_gene: TRBD2
j_gene: TRBJ2-2
abundance: NA
v_gene: TRBV7-8
CDR3nt: TGTGCCAGCAGCCCGCCGGGAGGACTGACCTTTGGAGGGGAGCTGTTTTTT
CDR3aa: CASSPPGGLTFGGELFF

d_gene: TRBD1
j_gene: TRBJ2-3
abundance: NA
v_gene: TRBV3-1
CDR3nt: TGTGCCAGCACCAAAGATCAATACAGGGGGGTTCCAGATACGCAGTATTTT
CDR3aa: CASTKDQYRGVPDTQYF

d_gene: TRBD2
j_gene: TRBJ2-3
abundance: few
v_gene: TRBV3-1
CDR3nt: TGTGCCAGCAGCCCAGGACTAGCGGGGGATTCTAGCACAGATACGCAGTATTTT
CDR3aa: CASSPGLAGDSSTDTQYF

d_gene: NA
j_gene: TRBJ2-1
abundance: many
v_gene: TRBV29-1
CDR3nt: TGCAGCGTGAAGGAACCCGGGACACCCTCCTACAATGAGCAGTTCTTC
CDR3aa: CSVKEPGTPSYNEQFF

d_gene: NA
j_gene: TRBJ2-3
abundance: few
v_gene: TRBV30
CDR3nt: TGTGCCTGGGAGTCCCCTGGGGCAGATACGCAGTATTTT
CDR3aa: CAWESPGADTQYF

d_gene: TRBD2
j_gene: TRBJ2-1
abundance: many
v_gene: TRBV12-3/TRBV12-4
CDR3nt: TGTGCCAGCAGTCCCCTGAGACTAGCGGGGGCGGGGTATGAGCAGTTCTTC
CDR3aa: CASSPLRLAGAGYEQFF

d_gene: NA
j_gene: TRBJ2-3
abundance: many
v_gene: TRBV20-1
CDR3nt: TGCAGTGCTAGGGCGAGACAGGATAGCACAGATACGCAGTATTTT
CDR3aa: CSARARQDSTDTQYF

d_gene: TRBD2
j_gene: TRBJ2-2
abundance: many
v_gene: TRBV27
CDR3nt: TGTGCCTGCAGCGGGAGTAGAGCCTCGAACACCGGGGAGCTGTTTTTT
CDR3aa: CACSGSRASNTGELFF

d_gene: NA
j_gene: TRBJ1-5
abundance: many
v_gene: TRBV28
CDR3nt: TGTGCCAGCAGTTTAGGGGCGCAGCCCCAGCATTTT
CDR3aa: CASSLGAQPQHF

d_gene: NA
j_gene: TRBJ1-1
abundance: many
v_gene: TRBV29-1
CDR3nt: TGCAGCGCCTTGGGAACTGGACACAACACTGAAGCTTTCTTT
CDR3aa: CSALGTGHNTEAFF

d_gene: NA
j_gene: TRBJ2-7
abundance: few
v_gene: TRBV20-1
CDR3nt: TGCAGTGCTAGAGTGGGGCAGGGAAGCGAGCAGTACTTC
CDR3aa: CSARVGQGSEQYF

d_gene: TRBD2
j_gene: TRBJ2-1
abundance: many
v_gene: TRBV9
CDR3nt: TGTGCCAGCAGCGTATTTGGGACTAGCGCGGGCAATGAGCAGTTCTTC
CDR3aa: CASSVFGTSAGNEQFF

d_gene: TRBD1
j_gene: TRBJ2-1
abundance: many
v_gene: TRBV29-1
CDR3nt: TGCAGCGTTGACCCCTCGGGACAGGGGCTCAATGAGCAGTTCTTC
CDR3aa: CSVDPSGQGLNEQFF

d_gene: TRBD1
j_gene: TRBJ2-7
abundance: many
v_gene: TRBV6-1
CDR3nt: TGTGCCAGCAGTACCGGGACAGGGCCCAACGAGCAGTACTTC
CDR3aa: CASSTGTGPNEQYF

d_gene: TRBD1
j_gene: TRBJ2-7
abundance: many
v_gene: TRBV5-1
CDR3nt: TGCGCCAGCAGCTCAGCTCAACCACCATGGACAGGAGCCCACAGCGAGCAGTACTTC
CDR3aa: CASSSAQPPWTGAHSEQYF

d_gene: NA
j_gene: TRBJ1-1
abundance: few
v_gene: TRBV29-1
CDR3nt: TGCAGCGCCCAGGCCCAGGCAGACGTTACTGAAGCTTTCTTT
CDR3aa: CSAQAQADVTEAFF

d_gene: NA
j_gene: TRBJ2-7
abundance: many
v_gene: TRBV7-9
CDR3nt: TGTGCCAGCAGCTTTGTCTCACAAACCTACGAGCAGTACTTC
CDR3aa: CASSFVSQTYEQYF

d_gene: NA
j_gene: TRBJ2-1
abundance: many
v_gene: TRBV12-3/TRBV12-4
CDR3nt: TGTGCCAGCAGCCCTATGAATGAGCAGTTCTTC
CDR3aa: CASSPMNEQFF

d_gene: NA
j_gene: TRBJ2-7
abundance: many
v_gene: TRBV11-1
CDR3nt: TGTGCCAGCAGCTCAGTACCCTTGACCGGGGCCTACCGGGGCTACGAGCAGTACTTC
CDR3aa: CASSSVPLTGAYRGYEQYF

d_gene: NA
j_gene: TRBJ2-1
abundance: many
v_gene: TRBV24-1
CDR3nt: TGTGCCACCAGTGGCAACAGGGAAGGAGCCTACAATGAGCAGTTCTTC
CDR3aa: CATSGNREGAYNEQFF

d_gene: NA
j_gene: TRBJ2-3
abundance: NA
v_gene: TRBV6-5
CDR3nt: TGTGCCAGCAGTTACGTTGGGGGGAGAAAGGATACGCAGTATTTT
CDR3aa: CASSYVGGRKDTQYF

d_gene: NA
j_gene: TRBJ2-7
abundance: many
v_gene: TRBV7-2
CDR3nt: TGTGCCAGCAGCTTAACCGGGGCCCCTCGTTACGAGCAGTACTTC
CDR3aa: CASSLTGAPRYEQYF

d_gene: NA
j_gene: TRBJ2-5
abundance: NA
v_gene: TRBV12-3/TRBV12-4
CDR3nt: TGTGCCAGCAGCCCAAACTATTGGGAGACCCAGTACTTC
CDR3aa: CASSPNYWETQYF

d_gene: NA
j_gene: TRBJ2-7
abundance: few
v_gene: TRBV7-2
CDR3nt: TGTGCCAGCAGCTATAGGACCCATGGCGACTACGAGCAGTACTTC
CDR3aa: CASSYRTHGDYEQYF

d_gene: NA
j_gene: TRBJ2-1
abundance: many
v_gene: TRBV5-1
CDR3nt: TGCGCCAGCAGCGTCGTGGGGCTAGCGCAGTACAATGAGCAGTTCTTC
CDR3aa: CASSVVGLAQYNEQFF

d_gene: NA
j_gene: TRBJ1-1
abundance: NA
v_gene: TRBV19
CDR3nt: TGTGCCAGTAGTATAGGTGCAGGGGACACTGAAGCTTTCTTT
CDR3aa: CASSIGAGDTEAFF

d_gene: TRBD1
j_gene: TRBJ1-5
abundance: many
v_gene: TRBV7-2
CDR3nt: TGTGCCAGCAGCTTAGGGGGACAGGGCGCAGGGCCCCAGCATTTT
CDR3aa: CASSLGGQGAGPQHF

d_gene: NA
j_gene: TRBJ2-5
abundance: many
v_gene: TRBV4-3
CDR3nt: TGCGCCAGCAGCCAAGATGAAGGGGGGTGGGAGACCCAGTACTTC
CDR3aa: CASSQDEGGWETQYF

d_gene: NA
j_gene: TRBJ2-1
abundance: many
v_gene: TRBV11-2
CDR3nt: TGTGCCAGCAGCCATAGCAGCCTCCAGTTCTTC
CDR3aa: CASSHSSLQFF

d_gene: NA
j_gene: TRBJ2-7
abundance: NA
v_gene: TRBV27
CDR3nt: TGTGCCAGCAGTTTATCGGGGGTAGCGTTGGGGGAGTACTTC
CDR3aa: CASSLSGVALGEYF

d_gene: TRBD1
j_gene: TRBJ2-1
abundance: many
v_gene: TRBV20-1
CDR3nt: TGCAGTGCTACTCGGACAGGCGAGCAGTTCTTC
CDR3aa: CSATRTGEQFF

d_gene: TRBD2
j_gene: TRBJ2-3
abundance: many
v_gene: TRBV27
CDR3nt: TGTGCCAGCAGTTTTATGGGAGCGGGAGGTAGCACAGATACGCAGTATTTT
CDR3aa: CASSFMGAGGSTDTQYF

d_gene: NA
j_gene: TRBJ1-1
abundance: NA
v_gene: TRBV5-1
CDR3nt: TGCGCCAGCAGCTTGGGTCCCTCGGGGGGGTCCCGGAACACTGAAGCTTTCTTT
CDR3aa: CASSLGPSGGSRNTEAFF

d_gene: NA
j_gene: TRBJ1-2
abundance: many
v_gene: TRBV3-1
CDR3nt: TGTGCCAGCAGCCAACGCCAGGGAAATGGCTACACCTTC
CDR3aa: CASSQRQGNGYTF

d_gene: TRBD2
j_gene: TRBJ2-1
abundance: many
v_gene: TRBV6-2/TRBV6-3
CDR3nt: TGTGCCAGCAGCTCTAGCGGGACCAACTACAATGAGCAGTTCTTC
CDR3aa: CASSSSGTNYNEQFF

d_gene: NA
j_gene: TRBJ2-2
abundance: many
v_gene: TRBV29-1
CDR3nt: TGCAGCGTTGAAGGTCAATACACCGGGGAGCTGTTTTTT
CDR3aa: CSVEGQYTGELFF

d_gene: NA
j_gene: TRBJ2-7
abundance: many
v_gene: TRBV20-1
CDR3nt: TGCAGTGCTAGCCCCGGGCCACAGGTGATGACACGGACTGAGCAGTACTTC
CDR3aa: CSASPGPQVMTRTEQYF

d_gene: NA
j_gene: TRBJ2-7
abundance: NA
v_gene: TRBV20-1
CDR3nt: TGCAGTGCGGATAGGAATTCTCACTTC
CDR3aa: CSADRNSHF

d_gene: NA
j_gene: TRBJ1-1
abundance: many
v_gene: TRBV7-9
CDR3nt: TGTGCCAGCAGCTCGCAGGGTGTTCGGACTGAAGCTTTCTTT
CDR3aa: CASSSQGVRTEAFF

d_gene: NA
j_gene: TRBJ1-2
abundance: many
v_gene: TRBV12-3/TRBV12-4
CDR3nt: TGTGCCAGCAGTTTAGGAGGCCAGTCTTTAGGCTACACCTTC
CDR3aa: CASSLGGQSLGYTF

d_gene: TRBD2
j_gene: TRBJ2-3
abundance: many
v_gene: TRBV12-3/TRBV12-4
CDR3nt: TGTGCCAGCAGTTTCCGAACGCGGACTAGCGGGGATACGCAGTATTTT
CDR3aa: CASSFRTRTSGDTQYF

d_gene: TRBD2
j_gene: TRBJ2-3
abundance: many
v_gene: TRBV4-1
CDR3nt: TGCGCCAGCAGCCGAGGGACTAGCGGGAGCCCCACAGATACGCAGTATTTT
CDR3aa: CASSRGTSGSPTDTQYF

d_gene: TRBD1
j_gene: TRBJ2-7
abundance: many
v_gene: TRBV28
CDR3nt: TGTGCCAGCAGTCCTGCTAGGGGACAGAGGTACCCCTACGAGCAGTACTTC
CDR3aa: CASSPARGQRYPYEQYF

d_gene: NA
j_gene: TRBJ2-2
abundance: many
v_gene: TRBV25-1
CDR3nt: TGTGCCAGCAGTGAATGGAGGGACACCGGGGAGCTGTTTTTT
CDR3aa: CASSEWRDTGELFF

d_gene: TRBD2
j_gene: TRBJ2-1
abundance: many
v_gene: TRBV20-1
CDR3nt: TGCAGTGCCCGGACTAGCGGGAGTTTCAATGAGCAGTTCTTC
CDR3aa: CSARTSGSFNEQFF

d_gene: TRBD2
j_gene: TRBJ2-1
abundance: few
v_gene: TRBV4-3
CDR3nt: TGCGCCAGCAGCCAGCCTGGACTAGCGGGCTTATACAATGAGCAGTTCTTC
CDR3aa: CASSQPGLAGLYNEQFF

d_gene: TRBD2
j_gene: TRBJ2-3
abundance: NA
v_gene: TRBV4-3
CDR3nt: TGCGCCAGCAGTCCAAGAATCCTAGCGGGCACTAGCACAGATACGCAGTATTTT
CDR3aa: CASSPRILAGTSTDTQYF

d_gene: NA
j_gene: TRBJ1-2
abundance: many
v_gene: TRBV4-3
CDR3nt: TGCGCCAGCAGCTTAGGGGAATACTATGGCTACACCTTC
CDR3aa: CASSLGEYYGYTF

d_gene: TRBD2
j_gene: TRBJ2-7
abundance: many
v_gene: TRBV20-1
CDR3nt: TGCAGTGCTAGAGCATCGGCTAGCGGGAGGGGAGAGCAGTACTTC
CDR3aa: CSARASASGRGEQYF

d_gene: TRBD2
j_gene: TRBJ2-1
abundance: many
v_gene: TRBV5-1
CDR3nt: TGCGCCAGCAGCTTCGCTGCGGGAGGGGGGTACAATGAGCAGTTCTTC
CDR3aa: CASSFAAGGGYNEQFF

d_gene: TRBD2
j_gene: TRBJ2-7
abundance: many
v_gene: TRBV3-1
CDR3nt: TGTGCCAGCTCCACGGGACTAGCGGTCTACGAGCAGTACTTC
CDR3aa: CASSTGLAVYEQYF

d_gene: TRBD1
j_gene: TRBJ2-7
abundance: many
v_gene: TRBV5-5
CDR3nt: TGTGCCAGCAGTTCGACAGGGTACGTGAAGCAGTACTTC
CDR3aa: CASSSTGYVKQYF

d_gene: NA
j_gene: TRBJ2-1
abundance: few
v_gene: TRBV6-2/TRBV6-3
CDR3nt: TGTGCCAGCAGTACCGGGACTCACAATGAGCAGTTCTTC
CDR3aa: CASSTGTHNEQFF

d_gene: TRBD2
j_gene: TRBJ2-3
abundance: NA
v_gene: TRBV20-1
CDR3nt: TGCAGTGCTAGAGATAAGACCAGCGGGAGGGTCGCGCAGTATTTT
CDR3aa: CSARDKTSGRVAQYF